The entry below gives a single T cell receptor beta chain sequence along with its context. This specimen comes from a study of blood T cell repertoires in COVID-19. Per germline, CDR1 MNHEY and CDR2 SVGEGT. The CDR3 covers 14 residues. V lost 7 bases and J 4 bases, leaving 13 bases between the germline ends. Some clones are missing from TCRdb's copy, which holds only in-frame ones; the method was immunoSEQ multiplex PCR. The table has about 220,000 clones, about 85% seen once. This TCR derives from a woman in her twenties or thirties who had recovered from COVID-19. The sequencing input was PBMCs or T cells enriched from blood (not recorded which). The chain recombines TRBV6-2 or TRBV6-3 with TRBJ2-2; no reliable D call. The CDR3 region has the DNA TGTGCCAGCACCCCTGCAGGTGGCACCGGGGAGCTGTTTTTT. This gives the protein CASTPAGGTGELFF.